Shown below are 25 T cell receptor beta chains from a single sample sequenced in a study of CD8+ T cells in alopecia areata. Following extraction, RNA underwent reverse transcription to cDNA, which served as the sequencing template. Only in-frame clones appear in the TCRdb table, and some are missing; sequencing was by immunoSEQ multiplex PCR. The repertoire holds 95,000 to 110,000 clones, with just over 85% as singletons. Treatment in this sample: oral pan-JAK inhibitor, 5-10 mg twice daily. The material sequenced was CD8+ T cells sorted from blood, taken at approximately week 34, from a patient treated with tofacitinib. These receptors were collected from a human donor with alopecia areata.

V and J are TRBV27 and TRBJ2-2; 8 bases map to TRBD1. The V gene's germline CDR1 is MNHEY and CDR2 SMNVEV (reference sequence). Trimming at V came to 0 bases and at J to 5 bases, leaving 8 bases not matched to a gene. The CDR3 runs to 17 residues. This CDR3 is CASSLSAWTGQTGELFF. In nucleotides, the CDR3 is TGTGCCAGCAGTTTATCGGCATGGACAGGGCAAACCGGGGAGCTGTTTTTT.

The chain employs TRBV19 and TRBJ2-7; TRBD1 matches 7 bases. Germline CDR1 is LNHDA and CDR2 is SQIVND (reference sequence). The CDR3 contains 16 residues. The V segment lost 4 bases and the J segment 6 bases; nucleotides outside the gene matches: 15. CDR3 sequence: CASSKGPGDSPREQYF. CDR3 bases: TGTGCCAGTAGTAAGGGGCCTGGGGACAGCCCTCGCGAGCAGTACTTC.

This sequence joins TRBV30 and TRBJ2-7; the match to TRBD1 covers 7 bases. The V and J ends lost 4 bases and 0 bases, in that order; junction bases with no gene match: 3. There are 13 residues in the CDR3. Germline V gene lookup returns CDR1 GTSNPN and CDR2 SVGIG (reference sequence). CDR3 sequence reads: CAWNGDSSYEQYF. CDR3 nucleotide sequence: TGTGCCTGGAATGGGGACAGCTCCTACGAGCAGTACTTC.

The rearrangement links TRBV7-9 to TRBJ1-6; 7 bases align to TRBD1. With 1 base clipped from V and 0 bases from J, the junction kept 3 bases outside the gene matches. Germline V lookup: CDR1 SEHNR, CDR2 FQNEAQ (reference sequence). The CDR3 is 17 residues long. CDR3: CASSLEGASSYNSPLHF. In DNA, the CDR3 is TGTGCCAGCAGCTTAGAGGGGGCGAGCTCCTATAATTCACCCCTCCACTTT.

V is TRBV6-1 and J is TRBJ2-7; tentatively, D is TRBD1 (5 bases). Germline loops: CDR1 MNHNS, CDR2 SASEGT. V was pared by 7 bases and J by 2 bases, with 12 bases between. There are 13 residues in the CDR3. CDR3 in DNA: TGTGCCAGCATACCAGACAGACCCTACGAGCAGTACTTC. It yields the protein CASIPDRPYEQYF.

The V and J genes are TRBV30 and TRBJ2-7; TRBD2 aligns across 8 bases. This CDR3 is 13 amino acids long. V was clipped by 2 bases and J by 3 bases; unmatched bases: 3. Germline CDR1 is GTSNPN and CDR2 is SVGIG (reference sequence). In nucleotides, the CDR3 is TGTGCCTGGAGTTTAGCGGGAAACTACGAGCAGTACTTC. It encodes CAWSLAGNYEQYF.

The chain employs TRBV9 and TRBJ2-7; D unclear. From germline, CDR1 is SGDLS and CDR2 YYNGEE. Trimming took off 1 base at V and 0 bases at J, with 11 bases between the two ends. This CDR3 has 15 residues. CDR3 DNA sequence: TGTGCCAGCAGCGTATTCGACGGCGCCTCCTACGAGCAGTACTTC. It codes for CASSVFDGASYEQYF.

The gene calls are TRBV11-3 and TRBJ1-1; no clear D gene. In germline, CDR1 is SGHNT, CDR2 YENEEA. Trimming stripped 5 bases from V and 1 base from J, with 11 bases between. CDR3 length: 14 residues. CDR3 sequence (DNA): TGTGCCAGCAGCCGAAATTCGGAGAACACTGAAGCTTTCTTT. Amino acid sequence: CASSRNSENTEAFF.

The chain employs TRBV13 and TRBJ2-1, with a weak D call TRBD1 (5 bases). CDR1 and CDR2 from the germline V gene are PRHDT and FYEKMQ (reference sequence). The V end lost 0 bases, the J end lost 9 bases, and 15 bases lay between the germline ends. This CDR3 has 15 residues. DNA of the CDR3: TGTGCCAGCAGCTTAGGCTCAGGGTACCGCGGTGAGCAGTTCTTC. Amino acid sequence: CASSLGSGYRGEQFF.

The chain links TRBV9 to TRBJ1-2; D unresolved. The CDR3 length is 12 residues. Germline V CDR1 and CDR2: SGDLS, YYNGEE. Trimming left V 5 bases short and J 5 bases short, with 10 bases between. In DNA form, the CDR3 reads TGTGCCAGCAGACGGGGAAGTTATGGCTACACCTTC. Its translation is CASRRGSYGYTF.

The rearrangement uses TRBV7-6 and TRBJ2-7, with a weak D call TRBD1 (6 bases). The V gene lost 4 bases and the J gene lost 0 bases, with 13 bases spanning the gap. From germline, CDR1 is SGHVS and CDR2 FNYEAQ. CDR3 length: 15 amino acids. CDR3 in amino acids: CASSYGSGDSYEQYF. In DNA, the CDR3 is TGTGCCAGCAGCTATGGATCAGGGGACTCCTACGAGCAGTACTTC.

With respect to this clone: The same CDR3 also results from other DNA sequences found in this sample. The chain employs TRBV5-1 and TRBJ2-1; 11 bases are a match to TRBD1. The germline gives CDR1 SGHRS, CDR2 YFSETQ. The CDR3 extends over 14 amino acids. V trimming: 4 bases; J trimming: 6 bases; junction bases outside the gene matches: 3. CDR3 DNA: TGCGCCAGCAGCATCGGGACAGGGGGCAATGAGCAGTTCTTC. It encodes CASSIGTGGNEQFF.

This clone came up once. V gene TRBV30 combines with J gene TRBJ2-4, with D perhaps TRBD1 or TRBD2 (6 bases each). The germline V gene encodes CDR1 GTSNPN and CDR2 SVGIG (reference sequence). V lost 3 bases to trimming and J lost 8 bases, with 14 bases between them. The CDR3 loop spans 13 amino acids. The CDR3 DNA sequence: TGTGCCTGGAGCCAGGGGACTGGCGACATTCAGTACTTC. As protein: CAWSQGTGDIQYF.

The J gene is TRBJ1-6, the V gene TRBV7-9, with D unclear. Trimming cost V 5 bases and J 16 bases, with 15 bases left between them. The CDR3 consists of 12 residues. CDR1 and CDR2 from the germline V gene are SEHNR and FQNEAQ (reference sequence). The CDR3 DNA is TGTGCCAGCAGCCCTATTCAGGACCTTCTCCACTTT. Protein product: CASSPIQDLLHF. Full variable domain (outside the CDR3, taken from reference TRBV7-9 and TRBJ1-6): DTGVSQNPRHKITKRGQNVTFRCDPISEHNRLYWYRQTLGQGPEFLTYFQNEAQLEKSRLLSDRFSAERPKGSFSTLEIQRTEQGDSAMYLCASSPIQDLLHFGNGTRLTVT.

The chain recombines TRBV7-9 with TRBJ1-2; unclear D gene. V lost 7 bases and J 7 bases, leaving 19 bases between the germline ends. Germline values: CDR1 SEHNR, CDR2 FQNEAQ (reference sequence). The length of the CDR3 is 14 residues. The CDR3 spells CASIDSVNSGGYTF. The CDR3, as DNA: TGTGCCAGCATCGACTCCGTTAATTCGGGTGGCTACACCTTC.

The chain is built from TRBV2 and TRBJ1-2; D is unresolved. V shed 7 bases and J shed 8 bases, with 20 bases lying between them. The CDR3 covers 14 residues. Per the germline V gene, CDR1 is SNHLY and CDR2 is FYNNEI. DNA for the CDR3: TGTGCCAGCATCCCCGAGGCGGCTTCGTTAGGCTACACCTTC. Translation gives CASIPEAASLGYTF.

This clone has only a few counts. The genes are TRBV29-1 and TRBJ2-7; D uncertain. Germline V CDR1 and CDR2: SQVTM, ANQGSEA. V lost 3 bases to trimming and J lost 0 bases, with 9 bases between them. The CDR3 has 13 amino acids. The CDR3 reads CSVEAGSSYEQYF. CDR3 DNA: TGCAGCGTTGAGGCAGGTAGCTCCTACGAGCAGTACTTC.

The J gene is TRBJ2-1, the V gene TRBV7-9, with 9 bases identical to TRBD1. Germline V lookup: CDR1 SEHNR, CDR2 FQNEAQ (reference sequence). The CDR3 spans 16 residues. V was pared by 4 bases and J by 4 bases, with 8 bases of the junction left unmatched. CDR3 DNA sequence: TGTGCCAGCAGCTCACGGGACAGGGAGGAGTACAATGAGCAGTTCTTC. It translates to CASSSRDREEYNEQFF.

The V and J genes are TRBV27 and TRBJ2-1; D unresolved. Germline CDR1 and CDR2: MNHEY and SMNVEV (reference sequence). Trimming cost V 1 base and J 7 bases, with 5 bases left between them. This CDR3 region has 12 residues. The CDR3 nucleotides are TGTGCCAGCAGTTTATTGGGAAATGAGCAGTTCTTC. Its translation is CASSLLGNEQFF.

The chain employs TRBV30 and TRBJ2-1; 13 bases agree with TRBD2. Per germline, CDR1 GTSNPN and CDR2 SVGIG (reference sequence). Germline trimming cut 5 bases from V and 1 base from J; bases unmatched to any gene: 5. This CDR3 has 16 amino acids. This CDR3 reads CAWAGLAGESYNEQFF. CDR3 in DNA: TGTGCCTGGGCTGGACTAGCGGGGGAGTCCTACAATGAGCAGTTCTTC. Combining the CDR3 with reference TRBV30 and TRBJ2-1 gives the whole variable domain SQTIHQWPATLVQPVGSPLSLECTVEGTSNPNLYWYRQAAGRGLQLLFYSVGIGQISSEVPQNLSASRPQDRQFILSSKKLLLSDSGFYLCAWAGLAGESYNEQFFGPGTRLTVL.

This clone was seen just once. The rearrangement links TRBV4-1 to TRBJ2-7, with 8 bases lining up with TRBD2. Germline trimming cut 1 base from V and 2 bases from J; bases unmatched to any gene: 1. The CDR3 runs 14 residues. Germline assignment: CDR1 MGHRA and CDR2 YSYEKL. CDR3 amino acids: CASSQAGGPYEQYF. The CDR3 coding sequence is TGCGCCAGCAGCCAAGCGGGAGGGCCCTACGAGCAGTACTTC.

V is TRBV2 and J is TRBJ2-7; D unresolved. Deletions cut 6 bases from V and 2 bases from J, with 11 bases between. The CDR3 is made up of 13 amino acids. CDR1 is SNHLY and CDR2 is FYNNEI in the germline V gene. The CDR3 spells CASSHGSTYEQYF. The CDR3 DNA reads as TGTGCCAGCAGCCACGGAAGTACCTACGAGCAGTACTTC.

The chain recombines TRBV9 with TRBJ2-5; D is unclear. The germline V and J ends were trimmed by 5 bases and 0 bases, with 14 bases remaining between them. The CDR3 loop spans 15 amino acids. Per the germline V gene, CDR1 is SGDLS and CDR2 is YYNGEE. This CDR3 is CASSAHPTDQETQYF. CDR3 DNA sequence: TGTGCCAGCAGTGCACATCCAACCGACCAAGAGACCCAGTACTTC. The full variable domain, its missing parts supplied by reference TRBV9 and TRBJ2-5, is DSGVTQTPKHLITATGQRVTLRCSPRSGDLSVYWYQQSLDQGLQFLIQYYNGEERAKGNILERFSAQQFPDLHSELNLSSLELGDSALYFCASSAHPTDQETQYFGPGTRLLVL.

The CDR3 reads CASSPGGASTGELFF. The CDR3 DNA reads TGTGCCAGCAGCCCCGGGGGGGCAAGCACCGGGGAGCTGTTTTTT. J is TRBJ2-2 and V is TRBV7-9, with 8 bases matching TRBD2. V shed 5 bases and J 4 bases; nucleotides not matched to a gene: 6. The CDR3 has 15 residues. CDR1 is SEHNR and CDR2 is FQNEAQ in the germline V gene (reference sequence).

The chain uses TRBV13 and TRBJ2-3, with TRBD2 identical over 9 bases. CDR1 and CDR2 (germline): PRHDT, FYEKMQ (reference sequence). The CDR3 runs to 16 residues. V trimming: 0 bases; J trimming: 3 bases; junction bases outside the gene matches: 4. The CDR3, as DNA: TGTGCCAGCAGCTTAGGCCGGAGCGGGAGGACAGATACGCAGTATTTT. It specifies CASSLGRSGRTDTQYF.